This entry describes one T cell receptor beta chain. Generated by immunoSEQ multiplex PCR, the TCRdb table keeps only in-frame clones and is missing some. The table lists tens of thousands of clones, approximately 88% of them singletons, with around 3.5% in the top ten. The data are from a study of blood T cell repertoires in COVID-19. About the research overall: The origin of the acute and convalescent COVID-19 samples was the United States, Italy and Spain.

The V gene lost 1 base and the J gene lost 3 bases, with 19 bases spanning the gap. The length of the CDR3 is 17 residues. CDR1 LNHNV and CDR2 YYDKDF come from the germline V gene (reference sequence). The chain couples TRBV15 to TRBJ2-7; D is possibly TRBD2 (6 bases). This TCR derives from a human donor in a cohort sampled during active COVID-19. The sequenced material came from peripheral blood. CDR3 bases: TGTGCCACCAGCAGAGGTTGGGAGGCAGCCCTAGACTACGAGCAGTACTTC. This sequence encodes CATSRGWEAALDYEQYF.